In its sample, the clone carrying this TCR beta chain was seen many times. Its antigen is currently unknown. This specimen comes from a study of beta chain features in type 1 diabetes. Study-wide results and caveats: In all four CD4+ subsets, TCRB CDR3 length was significantly, moderately reduced in type 1 diabetes. Type 1 diabetes patients showed fewer insertions and more deletions at VDJ junctions.

Naive, central memory, regulatory and stem cell-like memory cells within the CD4+ compartment were sorted using CD45RO/CCR7/CD25/CD127/CD95/CD27. Germline assignment: CDR1 SEHNR and CDR2 FQNEAQ (reference sequence). V was shortened by 1 base and J by 1 base, with 7 bases between the two germline ends. The CDR3 covers 15 residues. The authors reverse transcribed all of the isolated RNA, so sequencing captured expressed TCRB transcripts. Method: immunoSEQ multiplex PCR; TCRdb's copy keeps in-frame clones and lacks some. The repertoire includes about 150,000 clones, about an eighth of them detected once, and under 1.5% sits in the top ten.

V gene TRBV7-9 combines with J gene TRBJ2-2, with D perhaps matching TRBD1 (6 bases). What was sequenced was central memory CD4+ T cells from blood. The sequence was collected from a man between 18 and 29 years old with type 1 diabetes. The CDR3, as DNA: TGTGCCAGCAGCTTAGGGACAGTGAACACCGGGGAGCTGTTTTTT. Translating gives CASSLGTVNTGELFF.